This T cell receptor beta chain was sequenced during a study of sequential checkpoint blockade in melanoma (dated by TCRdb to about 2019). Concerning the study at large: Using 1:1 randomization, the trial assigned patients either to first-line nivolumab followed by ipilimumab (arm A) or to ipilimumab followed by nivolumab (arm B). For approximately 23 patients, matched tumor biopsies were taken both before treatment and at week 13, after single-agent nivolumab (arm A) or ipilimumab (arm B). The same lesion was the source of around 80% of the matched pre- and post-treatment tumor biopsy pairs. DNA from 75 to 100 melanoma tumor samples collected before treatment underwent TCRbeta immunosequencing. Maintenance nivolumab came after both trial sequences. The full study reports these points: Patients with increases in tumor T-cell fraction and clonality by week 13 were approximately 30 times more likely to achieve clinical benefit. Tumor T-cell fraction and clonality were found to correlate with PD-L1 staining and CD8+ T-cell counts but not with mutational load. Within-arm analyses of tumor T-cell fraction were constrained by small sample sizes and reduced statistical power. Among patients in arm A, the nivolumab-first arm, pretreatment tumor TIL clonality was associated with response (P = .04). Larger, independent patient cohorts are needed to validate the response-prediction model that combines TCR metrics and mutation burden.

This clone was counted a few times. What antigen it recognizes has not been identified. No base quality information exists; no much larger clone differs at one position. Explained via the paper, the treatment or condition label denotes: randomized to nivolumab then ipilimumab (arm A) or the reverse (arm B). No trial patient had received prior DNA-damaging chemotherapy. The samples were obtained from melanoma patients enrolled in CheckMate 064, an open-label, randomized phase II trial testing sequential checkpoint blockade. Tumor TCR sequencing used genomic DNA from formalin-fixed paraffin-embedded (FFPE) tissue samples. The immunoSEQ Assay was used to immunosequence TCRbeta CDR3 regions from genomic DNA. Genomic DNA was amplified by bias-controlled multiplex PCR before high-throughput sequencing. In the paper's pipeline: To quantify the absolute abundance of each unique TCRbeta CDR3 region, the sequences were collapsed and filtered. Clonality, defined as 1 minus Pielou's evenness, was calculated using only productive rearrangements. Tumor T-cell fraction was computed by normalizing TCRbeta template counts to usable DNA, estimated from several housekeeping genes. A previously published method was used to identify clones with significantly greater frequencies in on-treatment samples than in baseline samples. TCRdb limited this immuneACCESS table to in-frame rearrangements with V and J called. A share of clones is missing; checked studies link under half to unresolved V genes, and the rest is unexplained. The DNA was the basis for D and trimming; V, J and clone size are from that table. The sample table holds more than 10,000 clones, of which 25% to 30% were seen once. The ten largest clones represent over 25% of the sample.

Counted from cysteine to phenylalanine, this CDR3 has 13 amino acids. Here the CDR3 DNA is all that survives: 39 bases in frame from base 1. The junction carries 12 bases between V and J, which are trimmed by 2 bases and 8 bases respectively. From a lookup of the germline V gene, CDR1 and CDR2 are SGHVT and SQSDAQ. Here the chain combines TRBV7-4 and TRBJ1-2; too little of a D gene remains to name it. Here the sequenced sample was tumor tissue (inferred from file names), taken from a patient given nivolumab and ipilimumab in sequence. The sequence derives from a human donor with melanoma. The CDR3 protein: CASSLTSTGGYTF. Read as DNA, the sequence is TGTGCCAGCAGCTTAACCAGTACCGGGGGCTACACCTTC.